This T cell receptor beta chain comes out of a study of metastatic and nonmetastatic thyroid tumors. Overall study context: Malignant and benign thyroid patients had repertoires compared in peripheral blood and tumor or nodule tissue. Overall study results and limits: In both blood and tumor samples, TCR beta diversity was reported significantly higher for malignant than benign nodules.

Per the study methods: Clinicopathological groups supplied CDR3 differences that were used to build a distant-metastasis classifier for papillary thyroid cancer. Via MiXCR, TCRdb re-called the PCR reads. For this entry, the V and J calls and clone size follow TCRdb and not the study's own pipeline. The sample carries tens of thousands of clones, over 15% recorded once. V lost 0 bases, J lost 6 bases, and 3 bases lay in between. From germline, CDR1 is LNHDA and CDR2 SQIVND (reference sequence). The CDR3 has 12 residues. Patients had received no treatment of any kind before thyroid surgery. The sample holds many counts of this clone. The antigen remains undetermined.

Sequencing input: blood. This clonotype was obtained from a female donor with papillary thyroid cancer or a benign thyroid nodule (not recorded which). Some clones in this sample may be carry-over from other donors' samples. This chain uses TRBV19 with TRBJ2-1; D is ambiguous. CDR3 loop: CASSIEINEQFF. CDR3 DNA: TGTGCCAGTAGTATAGAGATCAATGAGCAGTTCTTC.